A single sample is the source of the 2 T cell receptor beta chains below, sequenced in a study of post-analysis software for immune sequencing data. These receptors' antigens are unknown. Findings and limits, study-wide: About five TRBV segments, including TRBV5-6, TRBV5-1 and TRBV20-1, were more frequent in patients than controls.

cDNA libraries for TCR beta contained unique molecular identifiers. TCRdb passed the PCR reads through MiXCR, listing each CDR3 protein once. Here the sample spans roughly 650,000 distinct CDR3 sequences, more than 50% being singletons. The sequencing input was blood. These receptor sequences come from a girl aged 2-9 years with multiple sclerosis.

The chain carries TRBV5-4 and TRBJ2-1; 8 bases agree with TRBD1. The CDR3 is 16 amino acids. Per the germline V gene, CDR1 is SGHNT and CDR2 is YYREEE (reference sequence). V lost 7 bases, J lost 0 bases, and 9 bases stayed unmatched. The CDR3 DNA is TGTGCCAGCGGATCGAACAGGGGGAGCTCCTACAATGAGCAGTTCTTC. This sequence encodes CASGSNRGSSYNEQFF.

CDR3 residues: CASSLAPGLTDTQYF. CDR3 in DNA: TGTGCCAGCAGCTTAGCCCCGGGACTCACAGATACGCAGTATTTT. This sequence joins TRBV7-2 and TRBJ2-3, with D tentatively TRBD2 (6 bases). The CDR3 totals 15 residues. V lost 0 bases to trimming and J lost 2 bases, with 9 bases between them. Per germline, CDR1 SGHTA and CDR2 FQGNSA.